This T cell receptor beta chain emerged from a study of T-cell memory formation after mild COVID-19. Each CDR3 protein is one row after TCRdb ran MiXCR on the 5' RACE reads. The table has 470,000 or so distinct CDR3 sequences, under 20% seen once; the top ten hold 20% to 25%. The table lists this clonotype with a few counts. Antigen: not known. V gave up 4 bases and J gave up 7 bases; unmatched junction bases: 6. Germline lookup yields CDR1 SGHTA and CDR2 FQGNSA. The CDR3 spans 14 residues. Study results and limitations: Pre-infection memory already had some responding clones, implying cross-reactive memory joined. SARS-CoV-2 specificity of second-wave clones peaking day 37 was unconfirmed. Clones which contracted sat mainly in CM and EM if CD4+, and in EMRA if CD8+. Contracting clones from day 15 to 85 showed balanced CD4/CD8; later expanders favored CD4+.

The sample was PBMCs or a T cell subset sorted from them (not recorded which). The receptor was isolated from a man aged 18 to 29 who had mild COVID-19 (a few samples of this study predate the infection). Cell type and time point are not known. The gene calls are TRBV7-2 and TRBJ1-5, with 8 bases matching TRBD1. CDR3 protein: CASSSRDRNQPQHF. The CDR3 DNA reads as TGTGCCAGCAGCTCCCGGGACAGGAACCAGCCCCAGCATTTT.